This T cell receptor beta chain is from a study of control samples from healthy donors and cancer patients. This clone was observed once. Some clones are missing from TCRdb's copy, which holds only in-frame ones; the method was immunoSEQ multiplex PCR. The sample holds around 150,000 clones, about nine tenths seen once. The specimen sequenced was blood. The clonotype was recovered from a man aged 25 to 40 in good health.

CDR3 in amino acids: CASSPFQGPETEAFF. The CDR3 DNA is TGTGCCAGCTCACCCTTCCAGGGTCCCGAGACGGAAGCTTTCTTT. The rearrangement links TRBV18 to TRBJ1-1; a weak D match, TRBD1 (5 bases). Deletions cut 3 bases from V and 8 bases from J, with 19 bases between. Germline CDR1 KGHSH, CDR2 LQKENI. The CDR3 runs 15 residues.